The clone carrying this T cell receptor beta chain showed up many times. The data derive from a study of neurological immune-mediated disorders. TCRdb reprocessed the 5' RACE reads with MiXCR, giving one entry per CDR3 protein. The sample yields roughly 70,000 distinct CDR3 sequences, about 4.2% seen once. V was cut by 6 bases and J by 6 bases, with 8 bases left in between. This CDR3 contains 12 residues. The germline CDR1 and CDR2 sequences are SNHLY and FYNNEI. The rearrangement uses TRBV2 and TRBJ2-2; D call uncertain. The sequence came from a man aged 25 to 40 with multiple sclerosis. The specimen was PBMCs. DNA of the CDR3: TGTGCCAGCAGGCTCCTAGCCGGGGAGCTGTTTTTT. Its translation is CASRLLAGELFF.